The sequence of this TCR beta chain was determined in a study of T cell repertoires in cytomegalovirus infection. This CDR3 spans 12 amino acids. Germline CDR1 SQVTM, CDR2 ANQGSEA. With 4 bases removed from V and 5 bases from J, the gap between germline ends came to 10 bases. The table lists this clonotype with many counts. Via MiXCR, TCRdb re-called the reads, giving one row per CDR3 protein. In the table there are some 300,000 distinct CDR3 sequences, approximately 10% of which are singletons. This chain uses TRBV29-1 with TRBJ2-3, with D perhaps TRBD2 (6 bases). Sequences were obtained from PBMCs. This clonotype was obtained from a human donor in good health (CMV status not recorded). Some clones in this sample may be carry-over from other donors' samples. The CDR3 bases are TGCAGCGTTGTTCAGGGAGGAGATACGCAGTATTTT. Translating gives CSVVQGGDTQYF.